Shown below are 30 T cell receptor beta chains from a single sample sequenced in a study of T cell responses to AZD1222 COVID-19 vaccine. Assay used: immunoSEQ multiplex PCR; TCRdb lists only in-frame clones, some missing. The table lists over 120,000 clones, 70% to 90% of them singletons. The sample was peripheral blood, taken on day 0 of AZD1222 vaccination. These receptors originate from an adult in good health.

This chain links TRBV3-1 (or the pseudogene TRBV3-2) with TRBJ1-2; D not certain. Trimming removed 5 bases from V and 2 bases from J, with 15 bases in between. The CDR3 is 15 amino acids. The germline CDR1 and CDR2 sequences are LGHDT and YNNKEL (reference sequence). CDR3: CASSSPGLGNYGYTF. The DNA of the CDR3 is TGTGCCAGCAGCTCCCCAGGACTAGGCAACTATGGCTACACCTTC.

V usage is TRBV4-1 and J usage is TRBJ2-7; TRBD1 or TRBD2 may be the D gene (6 bases each). V was pared by 1 base and J by 2 bases, with 12 bases between. The CDR3 sequence is 15 residues long. CDR1 is MGHRA, CDR2 YSYEKL, per germline. CDR3 region: CASSQGGLATYEQYF. CDR3 sequence (DNA): TGCGCCAGCAGCCAAGGGGGGCTAGCGACCTACGAGCAGTACTTC.

This sequence joins TRBV15 and TRBJ2-1, with D tentatively TRBD2 (5 bases). Germline CDR1 LNHNV, CDR2 YYDKDF (reference sequence). CDR3 length equals 13 residues. V lost 5 bases to trimming and J lost 10 bases, with 15 bases between them. Here the CDR3 reads CATSGYLPGEQFF. The CDR3, as DNA: TGTGCCACCAGCGGTTATCTCCCGGGAGAGCAGTTCTTC.

CDR3: CASSLPTGGTEAFF. CDR3 bases: TGTGCCAGCAGCTTGCCTACAGGGGGCACTGAAGCTTTCTTT. The rearrangement joins TRBV5-5 to TRBJ1-1; TRBD1 agrees at 8 bases. CDR3 length equals 14 residues. From germline, CDR1 is SGHKS and CDR2 YYEKEE (reference sequence). Trimming at V came to 1 base and at J to 4 bases, leaving 3 bases not matched to a gene.

The chain combines TRBV10-1 with TRBJ1-5, with D possibly matching TRBD1 (5 bases). From germline, CDR1 is WNHNN and CDR2 SYGVQD (reference sequence). The V and J ends lost 4 bases and 6 bases respectively, with 10 bases between them. The CDR3 consists of 13 residues. The CDR3 sequence is CASSVRGSQPQHF. The CDR3 DNA reads TGCGCCAGCAGTGTGAGGGGCAGTCAGCCCCAGCATTTT.

V usage is TRBV19 and J usage is TRBJ2-3; TRBD2 aligns across 7 bases. Trimming took 4 bases from V and 5 from J; bases not matched to a gene: 9. Germline CDR1 and CDR2: LNHDA and SQIVND (reference sequence). The CDR3 consists of 15 residues. In DNA, the CDR3 is TGTGCCAGTAGTACCTTCAGAGGGAGGGGAGATACGCAGTATTTT. Translated: CASSTFRGRGDTQYF.

This clone is a singleton in its sample. The chain recombines TRBV9 with TRBJ1-1; the match to TRBD1 covers 8 bases. The CDR3 is 15 amino acids. V was pared by 3 bases and J by 5 bases, with 9 bases of the junction left unmatched. Germline V lookup: CDR1 SGDLS, CDR2 YYNGEE. DNA of the CDR3: TGTGCCAGCAGCGCCTCGACAGGGGTAGGTACTGAAGCTTTCTTT. Protein product: CASSASTGVGTEAFF.

This clone was seen once. The chain couples TRBV27 to TRBJ1-1, with a tentative D call TRBD1 (5 bases). Trimming took off 6 bases at V and 7 bases at J, with 15 bases between the two ends. The CDR3 is 13 residues long. The germline gives CDR1 MNHEY, CDR2 SMNVEV (reference sequence). This CDR3 is CASSPLRGGEAFF. The CDR3 DNA reads TGTGCCAGCAGCCCACTGCGGGGGGGTGAAGCTTTCTTT.

This rearrangement joins TRBV5-4 to TRBJ2-6, with 7 bases lining up with TRBD1. Germline CDR1 reads SGHNT; CDR2 reads YYREEE (reference sequence). Trimming removed 2 bases from V and 2 bases from J; junction bases left unmatched: 1. The CDR3 totals 15 residues. The CDR3 is CASSFGQAGANVLTF. Written as DNA, the CDR3 is TGTGCCAGCAGCTTTGGACAGGCTGGGGCCAACGTCCTGACTTTC. Supplemented by reference TRBV5-4 and TRBJ2-6, the full variable domain reads ETGVTQSPTHLIKTRGQQVTLRCSSQSGHNTVSWYQQALGQGPQFIFQYYREEENGRGNFPPRFSGLQFPNYSSELNVNALELDDSALYLCASSFGQAGANVLTFGAGSRLTVL.

This clone appeared once. The gene calls are TRBV18 and TRBJ1-1; D perhaps matches TRBD1 (5 bases). From germline, CDR1 is KGHSH and CDR2 LQKENI. The CDR3 is made up of 14 amino acids. V lost 3 bases to trimming and J lost 2 bases, with 10 bases between them. The CDR3 nucleotides read TGTGCCAGCTCACCGTCCAGGGTCAACACTGAAGCTTTCTTT. Its protein product is CASSPSRVNTEAFF.

This chain joins TRBV6-5 and TRBJ2-1; D not resolved. V lost 6 bases to trimming and J lost 0 bases, with 12 bases between them. The CDR3 has 15 amino acids. Germline values: CDR1 MNHEY, CDR2 SVGAGI. DNA of the CDR3: TGTGCCAGCAGCCGAGATACGAGCTCCTACAATGAGCAGTTCTTC. It translates to CASSRDTSSYNEQFF.

The genes are TRBV5-6 and TRBJ1-2; D remains unclear. CDR1 is SGHDT, CDR2 YYEEEE, per germline. The CDR3 consists of 15 residues. V was pared by 0 bases and J by 2 bases, with 11 bases between. The CDR3 DNA reads as TGTGCCAGCAGCTTGGGGCGATCACTGAACTATGGCTACACCTTC. Translated: CASSLGRSLNYGYTF.

This rearrangement joins TRBV2 to TRBJ1-1, with unresolved D. Trimming left V 3 bases short and J 7 bases short, with 6 bases between. The CDR3 has 11 residues. Germline V CDR1 and CDR2: SNHLY, FYNNEI. CDR3 amino acids: CASSDENEAFF. CDR3 coding DNA: TGTGCCAGCAGTGACGAGAATGAAGCTTTCTTT.

The gene calls are TRBV11-2 and TRBJ2-1; D remains unclear. The CDR3 is made up of 12 amino acids. Trimming shortened V by 4 bases and J by 13 bases, and 14 bases separated the two germline ends. The germline V gene has CDR1 SGHAT and CDR2 FQNNGV. The CDR3, as DNA: TGTGCCAGCAGCTCAATTGACATGGACCAGTTCTTC. This codes for CASSSIDMDQFF.

J is TRBJ2-6 and V is TRBV2; D possibly uses TRBD1 or TRBD2 (5 bases each). Trimming stripped 5 bases from V and 0 bases from J, with 11 bases between. The germline CDR1 and CDR2 sequences are SNHLY and FYNNEI. The CDR3 length is 16 residues. CDR3: CASSWDGHSGANVLTF. CDR3 nucleotides: TGTGCCAGCAGTTGGGACGGTCACTCTGGGGCCAACGTCCTGACTTTC.

The J gene is TRBJ1-1, the V gene TRBV19; D ambiguous. The CDR3 is made up of 11 amino acids. The V gene's germline CDR1 is LNHDA and CDR2 SQIVND (reference sequence). V lost 3 bases to trimming and J lost 8 bases, with 7 bases between them. The chain's CDR3 is CASSISGEAFF. In nucleotides, the CDR3 is TGTGCCAGTAGTATTAGCGGGGAAGCTTTCTTT. Full variable domain (missing parts from reference TRBV19 and TRBJ1-1): DGGITQSPKYLFRKEGQNVTLSCEQNLNHDAMYWYRQDPGQGLRLIYYSQIVNDFQKGDIAEGYSVSREKKESFPLTVTSAQKNPTAFYLCASSISGEAFFGQGTRLTVV.

Here the CDR3 reads CASSEFRETQYF. In nucleotides, the CDR3 is TGTGCCAGCAGTGAGTTTAGGGAGACCCAGTACTTC. The chain recombines TRBV2 with TRBJ2-5, with D unclear. The CDR3 extends over 12 amino acids. Per the germline V gene, CDR1 is SNHLY and CDR2 is FYNNEI. Trimming took 3 bases from V and 5 from J, leaving 7 bases between them.

The CDR3 sequence: CASSGGTEAFF. CDR3 nucleotides: TGCGCCAGCAGTGGGGGGACTGAAGCTTTCTTT. The gene calls are TRBV10-1 and TRBJ1-1; a possible D gene is TRBD1 (5 bases). V was clipped by 4 bases and J by 5 bases, with 5 bases between them. Per the germline V gene, CDR1 is WNHNN and CDR2 is SYGVQD (reference sequence). The CDR3 totals 11 residues.

V and J are TRBV7-8 and TRBJ2-7, with D possibly being TRBD1 or TRBD2 (5 bases each). The V end was cut by 2 bases, the J end by 6 bases, with 11 bases between. In germline, CDR1 is SGHVS, CDR2 FQNEAQ. The CDR3 is 13 amino acids. CDR3 coding DNA: TGTGCCAGCAGCTTATCCAGGGACCTCGAGCAGTACTTC. Its translation: CASSLSRDLEQYF. The full variable domain, rest sourced from reference TRBV7-8 and TRBJ2-7, is GAGVSQSPRYKVAKRGQDVALRCDPISGHVSLFWYQQALGQGPEFLTYFQNEAQLDKSGLPSDRFFAERPEGSVSTLKIQRTQQEDSAVYLCASSLSRDLEQYFGPGTRLTVT.

The V call is TRBV6-5, the J call TRBJ1-1, with a weak D call TRBD1 (5 bases). V was pared by 0 bases and J by 0 bases, with 8 bases between. This CDR3 region has 15 residues. Germline lookup yields CDR1 MNHEY and CDR2 SVGAGI. The CDR3, as DNA: TGTGCCAGCAGTTACTCGGGGGAGGTGAACACTGAAGCTTTCTTT. It encodes CASSYSGEVNTEAFF.

The rearrangement links TRBV2 to TRBJ2-2; no firm D call. Germline CDR1 and CDR2: SNHLY and FYNNEI. The CDR3 runs 16 residues. V shed 6 bases and J shed 0 bases, with 14 bases lying between them. CDR3 nucleotides: TGTGCCAGCAGGGCCCTGGGTATCGCGAACACCGGGGAGCTGTTTTTT. Residues: CASRALGIANTGELFF.

This rearrangement joins TRBV30 to TRBJ1-6, with 8 bases identical to TRBD1. This CDR3 contains 14 residues. Looked up from germline, CDR1 is GTSNPN and CDR2 is SVGIG (reference sequence). With V trimmed by 1 base and J by 6 bases, 2 bases remained unmatched. This CDR3 reads CAWSDRGSNSPLHF. The CDR3 DNA is TGTGCCTGGAGTGACAGGGGGTCTAATTCACCCCTCCACTTT. Full variable domain (outside the CDR3, taken from reference TRBV30 and TRBJ1-6): SQTIHQWPATLVQPVGSPLSLECTVEGTSNPNLYWYRQAAGRGLQLLFYSVGIGQISSEVPQNLSASRPQDRQFILSSKKLLLSDSGFYLCAWSDRGSNSPLHFGNGTRLTVT.

V usage is TRBV27 and J usage is TRBJ2-3; 7 bases agree with TRBD2. The V segment lost 3 bases and the J segment 5 bases; nucleotides outside the gene matches: 8. The CDR3 has 15 residues. Germline lookup yields CDR1 MNHEY and CDR2 SMNVEV (reference sequence). CDR3 in DNA: TGTGCCAGCAGTTTTGGGATTGGGGGGGAAGATACGCAGTATTTT. Translation: CASSFGIGGEDTQYF.

This chain joins TRBV4-2 and TRBJ2-6, with a tentative D call TRBD2 (6 bases). Deletions cut 2 bases from V and 0 bases from J, with 11 bases between. The CDR3 is 17 amino acids. Germline V gene data show CDR1 as LGHNA and CDR2 as YNFKEQ. The CDR3 DNA is TGTGCCAGCAGCCAAACCGGGAGACCCTCTGGGGCCAACGTCCTGACTTTC. This codes for CASSQTGRPSGANVLTF.

A single count supports this clone. The chain recombines TRBV6-5 with TRBJ1-5; D ambiguous. CDR1 and CDR2 (germline): MNHEY, SVGAGI. Trimming took 8 bases from V and 4 from J, leaving 18 bases between them. CDR3 size: 15 residues. Here the CDR3 DNA reads TGTGCCAGCCGAGCTGGGTGGGCGGCGAATCAGCCCCAGCATTTT. It codes for CASRAGWAANQPQHF.

For this clone: The sample has other DNA sequences that encode this CDR3 too. This chain joins TRBV18 and TRBJ1-5; 7 bases match TRBD1. Germline V gene data show CDR1 as KGHSH and CDR2 as LQKENI. There are 14 residues in the CDR3. V dropped 2 bases and J dropped 3; count of bases not matched to a gene: 1. CDR3 nucleotides: TGTGCCAGCTCACCAGGGACAGCCAATCAGCCCCAGCATTTT. Translation gives CASSPGTANQPQHF.

This clone came up once. The V and J genes are TRBV4-1 and TRBJ1-5; TRBD1 aligns across 11 bases. The length of the CDR3 is 18 residues. Germline V gene sequence: CDR1 MGHRA, CDR2 YSYEKL. The trim removed 2 bases at V and 4 bases at J, leaving 10 bases unmatched. CDR3 DNA sequence: TGCGCCAGCAGCCAACTTCCCGCGGGACAGGGGGTAAATCAGCCCCAGCATTTT. The encoded protein is CASSQLPAGQGVNQPQHF.

The sample holds a few counts of this clone. The chain employs TRBV6-5 and TRBJ2-1; 9 bases map to TRBD2. CDR3 size: 16 residues. Germline values: CDR1 MNHEY, CDR2 SVGAGI. The V and J ends lost 0 bases and 6 bases, in that order; junction bases with no gene match: 6. CDR3 nucleotides: TGTGCCAGCAGTTACTCGGTAGCGGGAGCCGCCAATGAGCAGTTCTTC. It codes for CASSYSVAGAANEQFF.

The chain couples TRBV5-1 to TRBJ1-4, with 8 bases lining up with TRBD1. The CDR3 is 14 amino acids. Per germline, CDR1 SGHRS and CDR2 YFSETQ. V lost 4 bases to trimming and J lost 8 bases; unmatched junction nucleotides: 7. In DNA, the CDR3 is TGCGCCAGCAGCCCCCAGGGGGCAGGGGAAAAACTGTTTTTT. Protein: CASSPQGAGEKLFF.

V gene TRBV5-1 combines with J gene TRBJ1-2; D is uncertain. Germline V gives CDR1 SGHRS, CDR2 YFSETQ. This CDR3 region has 14 residues. Trimming stripped 0 bases from V and 6 bases from J, with 12 bases between. Here the CDR3 DNA reads TGCGCCAGCAGCTTGGTCAATGCAGTGGATGGCTACACCTTC. Protein sequence: CASSLVNAVDGYTF. Using reference TRBV5-1 and TRBJ1-2 for the parts outside the CDR3, the full variable domain is KAGVTQTPRYLIKTRGQQVTLSCSPISGHRSVSWYQQTPGQGLQFLFEYFSETQRNKGNFPGRFSGRQFSNSRSEMNVSTLELGDSALYLCASSLVNAVDGYTFGSGTRLTVV.